This is a list of T cell receptor beta chains from one sample in a study of technical replicates of blood from a handful of donors. Data came from immunoSEQ multiplex PCR; TCRdb stores just in-frame clones and leaves some out. The sample includes about 12,000 clones, 70% to 90% of them seen just once. Sequences were obtained from PBMCs. These receptors were obtained from a human donor in good health. Each CDR3 is given with its conserved first and last residue. Each record gives: V gene, CDR3 length, J gene, D gene, clone size, CDR3 protein, CDR3 DNA. D genes are given only for firm matches. Size is stated for part of the rows, as once, few or many counts, or as a class when the clone is expanded.

v_call: TRBV15; cdr3_length: 16; j_call: TRBJ2-2; d_call: .; clone_size: .; cdr3_aa: CATSRERGDLTGELFF; cdr3_nt: TGTGCCACCAGCAGAGAGCGGGGAGACCTGACCGGGGAGCTGTTTTTT
v_call: TRBV7-2; cdr3_length: 14; j_call: TRBJ2-7; d_call: .; clone_size: .; cdr3_aa: CASSLFQGNYEQYF; cdr3_nt: TGTGCCAGCAGCTTATTCCAGGGGAACTACGAGCAGTACTTC
v_call: TRBV5-1; cdr3_length: 13; j_call: TRBJ1-1; d_call: .; clone_size: once; cdr3_aa: CASNGEANTEAFF; cdr3_nt: TGCGCCAGCAATGGGGAGGCGAACACTGAAGCTTTCTTT
v_call: TRBV5-1; cdr3_length: 15; j_call: TRBJ2-6; d_call: .; clone_size: once; cdr3_aa: CASSLVLTGANVLTF; cdr3_nt: TGCGCCAGCAGCTTGGTTCTTACTGGGGCCAACGTCCTGACTTTC
v_call: TRBV28; cdr3_length: 15; j_call: TRBJ2-7; d_call: TRBD1; clone_size: .; cdr3_aa: CASSSPQGESYEQYF; cdr3_nt: TGTGCCAGCAGTTCCCCTCAGGGGGAGTCCTACGAGCAGTACTTC
v_call: TRBV11-1; cdr3_length: 16; j_call: TRBJ2-1; d_call: TRBD2; clone_size: few; cdr3_aa: CASSPRLAGVPNEQFF; cdr3_nt: TGTGCCAGCAGCCCCAGACTAGCGGGAGTTCCCAATGAGCAGTTCTTC
v_call: TRBV7-8; cdr3_length: 17; j_call: TRBJ2-3; d_call: TRBD2; clone_size: .; cdr3_aa: CASSLGASGGLTDTQYF; cdr3_nt: TGTGCCAGCAGCTTAGGGGCTAGCGGGGGTCTCACAGATACGCAGTATTTT
v_call: TRBV7-3; cdr3_length: 17; j_call: TRBJ2-2; d_call: TRBD2; clone_size: once; cdr3_aa: CASSSAFGGGSLGELFF; cdr3_nt: TGTGCCAGCAGCTCCGCCTTTGGGGGAGGGTCTCTCGGGGAGCTGTTTTTT
v_call: TRBV28; cdr3_length: 17; j_call: TRBJ2-1; d_call: TRBD2; clone_size: .; cdr3_aa: CASSLSLGAGGVNEQFF; cdr3_nt: TGTGCCAGCAGTTTATCCCTTGGAGCGGGAGGTGTGAATGAGCAGTTCTTC
v_call: TRBV5-1; cdr3_length: 16; j_call: TRBJ2-2; d_call: TRBD2; clone_size: few; cdr3_aa: CASSLAAGGFTGELFF; cdr3_nt: TGCGCCAGCAGCTTGGCGGCGGGAGGATTCACCGGGGAGCTGTTTTTT
v_call: TRBV5-1; cdr3_length: 15; j_call: TRBJ2-7; d_call: TRBD2; clone_size: .; cdr3_aa: CASSLVAGAMYEQYF; cdr3_nt: TGCGCCAGCAGCTTGGTGGCGGGAGCAATGTACGAGCAGTACTTC
v_call: TRBV28; cdr3_length: 13; j_call: TRBJ2-7; d_call: .; clone_size: once; cdr3_aa: CASSRDISYEQYF; cdr3_nt: TGTGCCAGCAGTAGGGACATCTCCTACGAGCAGTACTTC
v_call: TRBV14; cdr3_length: 16; j_call: TRBJ1-2; d_call: .; clone_size: few; cdr3_aa: CASSQDRRLQNYGYTF; cdr3_nt: TGTGCCAGCAGCCAGGACAGACGCTTACAGAACTATGGCTACACCTTC
v_call: TRBV27; cdr3_length: 18; j_call: TRBJ1-4; d_call: TRBD1; clone_size: .; cdr3_aa: CASSLQGPGTGIIAKLFF; cdr3_nt: TGTGCCAGCAGTTTACAGGGTCCCGGGACAGGGATCATCGCAAAACTGTTTTTT
v_call: TRBV30; cdr3_length: 13; j_call: TRBJ1-2; d_call: TRBD1; clone_size: .; cdr3_aa: CAWSNTGDYGYTF; cdr3_nt: TGTGCCTGGAGCAACACAGGGGACTATGGCTACACCTTC
v_call: TRBV30; cdr3_length: 16; j_call: TRBJ1-1; d_call: TRBD1; clone_size: few; cdr3_aa: CACKGQGTAVGTEAFF; cdr3_nt: TGTGCCTGCAAAGGACAGGGGACCGCCGTGGGCACTGAAGCTTTCTTT
v_call: TRBV2; cdr3_length: 21; j_call: TRBJ2-4; d_call: TRBD2; clone_size: .; cdr3_aa: CASSPGLAEGPSVRAKNIQYF; cdr3_nt: TGTGCCAGCAGTCCGGGACTAGCGGAAGGGCCGTCAGTCCGTGCCAAAAACATTCAGTACTTC
v_call: TRBV19; cdr3_length: 15; j_call: TRBJ1-1; d_call: TRBD1; clone_size: once; cdr3_aa: CATRTGGLENTEAFF; cdr3_nt: TGTGCCACCCGGACAGGGGGTTTGGAGAACACTGAAGCTTTCTTT
v_call: TRBV9; cdr3_length: 17; j_call: TRBJ2-5; d_call: .; clone_size: .; cdr3_aa: CASSVGVGGRSGETQYF; cdr3_nt: TGTGCCAGCAGCGTAGGAGTCGGTGGGAGGTCAGGAGAGACCCAGTACTTC
v_call: TRBV7-8; cdr3_length: 17; j_call: TRBJ1-1; d_call: TRBD1; clone_size: .; cdr3_aa: CASSPRRKGAMNTEAFF; cdr3_nt: TGTGCCAGCAGCCCTCGGCGGAAGGGGGCGATGAACACTGAAGCTTTCTTT
v_call: TRBV2; cdr3_length: 15; j_call: TRBJ1-2; d_call: .; clone_size: once; cdr3_aa: CASPRGADRNYGYTF; cdr3_nt: TGTGCCAGCCCGAGGGGCGCGGACAGAAACTATGGCTACACCTTC
v_call: TRBV4-1; cdr3_length: 18; j_call: TRBJ2-3; d_call: TRBD2; clone_size: .; cdr3_aa: CASSQEGGLAGEADTQYF; cdr3_nt: TGCGCCAGCAGCCAAGAAGGAGGGCTAGCGGGAGAAGCAGATACGCAGTATTTT
v_call: TRBV5-1; cdr3_length: 15; j_call: TRBJ1-2; d_call: .; clone_size: .; cdr3_aa: CASSLSGEAWRGYTF; cdr3_nt: TGCGCCAGCAGCTTGTCCGGGGAGGCTTGGCGTGGCTACACCTTC
v_call: TRBV19; cdr3_length: 14; j_call: TRBJ2-1; d_call: .; clone_size: .; cdr3_aa: CASSMDGSGNEQFF; cdr3_nt: TGTGCCAGTAGTATGGACGGGAGTGGCAATGAGCAGTTCTTC
v_call: TRBV6-1; cdr3_length: 15; j_call: TRBJ2-5; d_call: .; clone_size: .; cdr3_aa: CASSEGTAPQETQYF; cdr3_nt: TGTGCCAGCAGTGAAGGCACTGCGCCTCAAGAGACCCAGTACTTC
v_call: TRBV9; cdr3_length: 16; j_call: TRBJ2-1; d_call: TRBD2; clone_size: .; cdr3_aa: CASSPGGGLTYNEQFF; cdr3_nt: TGTGCCAGCAGCCCCGGGGGGGGACTAACATACAATGAGCAGTTCTTC
v_call: TRBV6-5; cdr3_length: 14; j_call: TRBJ2-7; d_call: .; clone_size: .; cdr3_aa: CASRPRGMDHEQYF; cdr3_nt: TGTGCCAGCAGGCCCCGGGGAATGGACCACGAGCAGTACTTC
v_call: TRBV11-2; cdr3_length: 13; j_call: TRBJ2-7; d_call: .; clone_size: .; cdr3_aa: CASSLSLGGEQYF; cdr3_nt: TGTGCCAGCAGCCTCTCCTTGGGAGGCGAGCAGTACTTC
v_call: TRBV6-4; cdr3_length: 14; j_call: TRBJ2-7; d_call: TRBD2; clone_size: .; cdr3_aa: CASSDGTSGSEQYF; cdr3_nt: TGTGCCAGCAGTGACGGGACTAGCGGGAGCGAGCAGTACTTC
v_call: TRBV10-2; cdr3_length: 13; j_call: TRBJ2-2; d_call: .; clone_size: .; cdr3_aa: CASSDTGAGELFF; cdr3_nt: TGCGCCAGCAGTGATACGGGGGCCGGGGAGCTGTTTTTT
v_call: TRBV27; cdr3_length: 12; j_call: TRBJ2-1; d_call: .; clone_size: once; cdr3_aa: CASSLSGHEQFF; cdr3_nt: TGTGCCAGCAGTCTCTCTGGGCACGAGCAGTTCTTC
v_call: TRBV9; cdr3_length: 14; j_call: TRBJ2-7; d_call: .; clone_size: .; cdr3_aa: CASSVAGIADEQYF; cdr3_nt: TGTGCCAGCAGCGTAGCGGGGATAGCGGACGAGCAGTACTTC
v_call: TRBV30; cdr3_length: 15; j_call: TRBJ1-1; d_call: .; clone_size: .; cdr3_aa: CAWSVPGSWGGEAFF; cdr3_nt: TGTGCCTGGAGTGTTCCGGGGTCCTGGGGGGGGGAAGCTTTCTTT
v_call: TRBV4-1; cdr3_length: 16; j_call: TRBJ2-1; d_call: .; clone_size: .; cdr3_aa: CASSQVDLFTYNEQFF; cdr3_nt: TGCGCCAGCAGCCAAGTGGACTTGTTTACCTACAATGAGCAGTTCTTC
v_call: TRBV6-6; cdr3_length: 14; j_call: TRBJ1-5; d_call: TRBD1; clone_size: .; cdr3_aa: CASSTGQGNQPQHF; cdr3_nt: TGTGCCAGCAGTACGGGACAGGGCAATCAGCCCCAGCATTTT
v_call: TRBV6-1; cdr3_length: 15; j_call: TRBJ2-3; d_call: TRBD1; clone_size: .; cdr3_aa: CASSDWTGGTDTQYF; cdr3_nt: TGTGCCAGCAGTGACTGGACAGGGGGCACAGATACGCAGTATTTT
v_call: TRBV27; cdr3_length: 16; j_call: TRBJ1-2; d_call: .; clone_size: .; cdr3_aa: CASSYDRLAFNYGYTF; cdr3_nt: TGTGCCAGCAGTTATGACAGATTGGCTTTTAACTATGGCTACACCTTC
v_call: TRBV5-1; cdr3_length: 16; j_call: TRBJ2-3; d_call: .; clone_size: .; cdr3_aa: CASSLGSGLSTDTQYF; cdr3_nt: TGCGCCAGCAGCTTGGGTTCGGGTCTATCCACAGATACGCAGTATTTT
v_call: TRBV6-5; cdr3_length: 15; j_call: TRBJ2-3; d_call: TRBD1; clone_size: once; cdr3_aa: CASRRTGTDTDTQYF; cdr3_nt: TGTGCCAGCAGGAGGACAGGGACGGACACAGATACGCAGTATTTT
v_call: TRBV15; cdr3_length: 18; j_call: TRBJ1-1; d_call: .; clone_size: .; cdr3_aa: CATSRDSVLERSDTEAFF; cdr3_nt: TGTGCCACCAGCAGAGATTCGGTGTTGGAGAGGTCGGACACTGAAGCTTTCTTT
v_call: TRBV14; cdr3_length: 16; j_call: TRBJ2-5; d_call: TRBD2; clone_size: .; cdr3_aa: CASSLTSGRNRETQYF; cdr3_nt: TGTGCCAGCAGCCTGACTAGCGGGAGAAATCGGGAGACCCAGTACTTC
v_call: TRBV5-8; cdr3_length: 15; j_call: TRBJ1-1; d_call: .; clone_size: .; cdr3_aa: CASSFTTGGNTEAFF; cdr3_nt: TGTGCCAGCAGCTTTACAACCGGGGGGAACACTGAAGCTTTCTTT
v_call: TRBV7-6; cdr3_length: 17; j_call: TRBJ2-7; d_call: TRBD2; clone_size: once; cdr3_aa: CASSLGVGLAVPYEQYF; cdr3_nt: TGTGCCAGCAGCTTAGGTGTGGGGCTAGCGGTGCCCTACGAGCAGTACTTC
v_call: TRBV29-1; cdr3_length: 15; j_call: TRBJ2-3; d_call: .; clone_size: .; cdr3_aa: CSVEDQGRPTDTQYF; cdr3_nt: TGCAGCGTTGAAGATCAAGGGAGGCCCACAGATACGCAGTATTTT
v_call: TRBV29-1; cdr3_length: 14; j_call: TRBJ2-3; d_call: TRBD2; clone_size: .; cdr3_aa: CSVAGLAGGDTQYF; cdr3_nt: TGCAGCGTAGCTGGACTAGCGGGAGGAGATACGCAGTATTTT
v_call: TRBV18; cdr3_length: 15; j_call: TRBJ1-2; d_call: TRBD1; clone_size: .; cdr3_aa: CASSPPGGFGYGYTF; cdr3_nt: TGTGCCAGCTCACCTCCAGGGGGGTTTGGCTATGGCTACACCTTC
v_call: TRBV30; cdr3_length: 15; j_call: TRBJ1-2; d_call: .; clone_size: few; cdr3_aa: CAWPAGGADILGYTF; cdr3_nt: TGTGCCTGGCCCGCCGGGGGGGCGGATATCCTTGGCTACACCTTC
v_call: TRBV7-8; cdr3_length: 16; j_call: TRBJ2-7; d_call: TRBD2; clone_size: .; cdr3_aa: CASSSGTSGRWYEQYF; cdr3_nt: TGTGCCAGCAGCTCCGGGACTAGCGGGAGATGGTACGAGCAGTACTTC